The 22 T cell receptor beta chains in this list originate from one sample, sequenced in a study of blood T cell repertoires in COVID-19. Using immunoSEQ multiplex PCR, the repertoire was profiled, and TCRdb retains in-frame clones only, with some absent. The sample shows about 250,000 clones, around 84% of them seen only once. The specimen was PBMCs or T cells enriched from blood (not recorded which). The source is a man in his forties who had recovered from COVID-19.

The chain is built from TRBV7-8 and TRBJ1-6; D perhaps matches TRBD1 (6 bases). The CDR3 is made up of 17 amino acids. The germline V gene encodes CDR1 SGHVS and CDR2 FQNEAQ. V was trimmed by 0 bases and J by 9 bases, leaving 18 bases between them. The CDR3: CASSLAGQRRTSSPLHF. In DNA, the CDR3 is TGTGCCAGCAGCTTAGCCGGACAGAGAAGAACTTCTTCACCCCTCCACTTT.

The chain carries TRBV30 and TRBJ1-5; 7 nucleotides line up with TRBD1. Germline CDR1 and CDR2: GTSNPN and SVGIG (reference sequence). Trimming at V came to 4 bases and at J to 2 bases, leaving 5 bases not matched to a gene. The CDR3 spans 14 residues. The CDR3 sequence: CAWTQDRGNQPQHF. In DNA form, the CDR3 reads TGTGCCTGGACCCAAGACAGGGGCAATCAGCCCCAGCATTTT.

The chain is built from TRBV12-5 and TRBJ2-5; a possible D gene is TRBD2 (5 bases). CDR1 is LGHNT and CDR2 is FRNRAP in the germline V gene. Trimming cost V 3 bases and J 6 bases, with 11 bases left between them. The CDR3 sequence is 13 residues long. The DNA of the CDR3 is TGTGCTAGTGGTTTAGAGGGTTGGCAGACCCAGTACTTC. It codes for CASGLEGWQTQYF.

J is TRBJ2-1 and V is TRBV18, with 9 bases that match TRBD2. With V trimmed by 2 bases and J by 4 bases, 0 bases remained unmatched. The CDR3 has 14 amino acids. Germline CDR1 reads KGHSH; CDR2 reads LQKENI. This CDR3 is CASSPSGGYNEQFF. The CDR3 DNA sequence: TGTGCCAGCTCACCAAGCGGGGGGTACAATGAGCAGTTCTTC.

The J gene is TRBJ1-2, the V gene TRBV4-3; 9 bases are shared with TRBD1. The J segment lost 8 bases and the V segment lost 8 bases, leaving 24 bases of the junction unmatched. CDR1 is LGHNA and CDR2 is YSLEER in the germline V gene. This CDR3 contains 18 residues. CDR3 nucleotide sequence: TGCGCCAGCTCCAGAGCAAGCGGGACAGGGTCCCATTTTACGGGCTACACCTTC. Amino acids: CASSRASGTGSHFTGYTF.

V gene TRBV7-9 combines with J gene TRBJ2-1, with a possible D match to TRBD2 (7 bases). Trimming shortened V by 4 bases and J by 5 bases, and 15 bases separated the two germline ends. The germline V gene has CDR1 SEHNR and CDR2 FQNEAQ (reference sequence). CDR3 size: 15 residues. CDR3 coding DNA: TGTGCCAGCAGCTCTGTGGGGGGGCCAAACAATGAGCAGTTCTTC. Translating it yields CASSSVGGPNNEQFF. The complete variable domain, with remaining parts taken from reference TRBV7-9 and TRBJ2-1, reads DTGVSQNPRHKITKRGQNVTFRCDPISEHNRLYWYRQTLGQGPEFLTYFQNEAQLEKSRLLSDRFSAERPKGSFSTLEIQRTEQGDSAMYLCASSSVGGPNNEQFFGPGTRLTVL.

The V and J genes are TRBV7-2 and TRBJ2-7, with 7 nucleotides matching TRBD1. There are 15 residues in the CDR3. Germline V CDR1 and CDR2: SGHTA, FQGNSA. The V segment lost 3 bases and the J segment 3 bases; nucleotides outside the gene matches: 8. This chain's CDR3 is CASSLTGTVLYEQYF. The DNA of the CDR3 is TGTGCCAGCAGCTTGACCGGGACAGTACTCTACGAGCAGTACTTC.

This chain uses TRBV7-9 with TRBJ1-2; TRBD1 is a possible D gene (6 bases). Germline assignment: CDR1 SEHNR and CDR2 FQNEAQ (reference sequence). V lost 3 bases, J lost 0 bases, and 8 bases lay in between. This CDR3 spans 14 amino acids. DNA of the CDR3: TGTGCCAGCAGCTTCACAGGGTCTAACTATGGCTACACCTTC. Amino acid sequence: CASSFTGSNYGYTF.

Turning to this clone: Its ends do not fully match the called genes, so a read error is possible. V is TRBV7-7 and J is TRBJ2-5; TRBD2 matches 10 bases. Germline V CDR1 and CDR2: SSHAT, FNYEAQ (reference sequence). The CDR3 loop spans 14 amino acids. The CDR3 DNA reads as TGTGCTAGCAGCTCACTAGCGGGGCAAGAGACCCAGTACTTC. It translates to CASSSLAGQETQYF. The whole variable domain, filled in from reference TRBV7-7 and TRBJ2-5, reads GAGVSQSPRYKVTKRGQDVTLRCDPISSHATLYWYQQALGQGPEFLTYFNYEAQPDKSGLPSDRFSAERPEGSISTLTIQRTEQRDSAMYRCASSSLAGQETQYFGPGTRLLVL.

This sequence joins TRBV19 and TRBJ2-1; D might be TRBD1 (6 bases). This CDR3 spans 14 amino acids. V was cut by 5 bases and J by 4 bases, with 12 bases left in between. The germline CDR1 and CDR2 sequences are LNHDA and SQIVND (reference sequence). The CDR3 spells CASSYEGTYNEQFF. CDR3 DNA: TGTGCCAGTAGTTATGAAGGGACATACAATGAGCAGTTCTTC.

The chain is built from TRBV25-1 and TRBJ1-1, with D unclear. V was cut by 3 bases and J by 4 bases, with 12 bases left in between. CDR1 is MGHDK, CDR2 SYGVNS, per germline. This CDR3 is built from 14 residues. The CDR3, as DNA: TGTGCCAGCAGTGACCCCGGATCGGGCACTGAAGCTTTCTTT. Translated: CASSDPGSGTEAFF.

V usage is TRBV4-3 and J usage is TRBJ2-2, with 7 bases lining up with TRBD1. With 3 bases clipped from V and 3 bases from J, the junction kept 13 bases outside the gene matches. The CDR3 is made up of 18 amino acids. Germline V gives CDR1 LGHNA, CDR2 YSLEER. CDR3 nucleotides: TGCGCCAGCAGCCATTCAGGACAGGCCAGTGGGGACACCGGGGAGCTGTTTTTT. Residues: CASSHSGQASGDTGELFF.

CDR3 coding DNA: TGTGCCAGCAGCGGACAAGGTGGTGAGCAGTTCTTC. It yields the protein CASSGQGGEQFF. V and J are TRBV7-9 and TRBJ2-1; D is possibly TRBD1 (5 bases). Germline V CDR1 and CDR2: SEHNR, FQNEAQ (reference sequence). This CDR3 spans 12 amino acids. Trimming removed 5 bases from V and 9 bases from J, with 11 bases in between.

This sequence joins TRBV5-4 and TRBJ1-2; 10 bases fit TRBD1. The CDR3 extends over 17 amino acids. V trimming: 4 bases; J trimming: 1 base; junction bases outside the gene matches: 10. From germline, CDR1 is SGHNT and CDR2 YYREEE (reference sequence). In nucleotides, the CDR3 is TGTGCCAGCAGCATCGACAGGGGGCTGGCGGATAACTATGGCTACACCTTC. It codes for CASSIDRGLADNYGYTF.

V is TRBV7-2 and J is TRBJ1-5; D perhaps matches TRBD1 (6 bases). The ends were cut back, 4 bases at V and 4 bases at J, with 14 bases in the middle. CDR1 and CDR2 (germline): SGHTA, FQGNSA. CDR3 length: 15 amino acids. The CDR3 DNA reads TGTGCCAGCAGCTACTCGTCAGGGGATAATCAGCCCCAGCATTTT. It specifies CASSYSSGDNQPQHF.

This chain connects TRBV28 to TRBJ2-7; D is possibly TRBD1 (6 bases). Between the trimmed V and J ends, which lost 2 bases and 4 bases, there was a span of 12 bases. The CDR3 length is 14 residues. Germline CDR1 reads MDHEN; CDR2 reads SYDVKM. CDR3 loop: CASSLIQGFYEQYF. The CDR3 DNA follows: TGTGCCAGCAGTTTAATACAGGGCTTTTACGAGCAGTACTTC.

The chain has TRBV30 and TRBJ2-5; possible D gene TRBD1, 7 bases. V was clipped by 3 bases and J by 4 bases, with 18 bases between them. Germline CDR1 GTSNPN, CDR2 SVGIG (reference sequence). The CDR3 has 15 residues. The CDR3 loop reads CAWSRGGGFPETQYF. The CDR3 nucleotides are TGTGCCTGGAGCAGAGGAGGGGGCTTCCCAGAGACCCAGTACTTC.

The chain joins TRBV11-3 to TRBJ2-7; 7 nucleotides line up with TRBD1. Germline loops: CDR1 SGHNT, CDR2 YENEEA. This CDR3 region has 12 residues. V shed 6 bases, J shed 6 bases, and the junction held 5 bases outside the gene matches. The CDR3 coding sequence is TGTGCCAGCAGTTTCGGACAGGCCGAGCAGTACTTC. Amino acids: CASSFGQAEQYF.

About this clone itself: Since no conserved phenylalanine or tryptophan closes the CDR3, a read error is the likely cause. The limits of the CDR3 on the DNA are not certain, so only TCRdb's listed CDR3 is given. This sequence joins TRBV6-5 and TRBJ1-2; no check of the table's D call, TRBD1, against the DNA was made. Germline assignment: CDR1 MNHEY and CDR2 SVGAGI. The CDR3 length is 11 residues, termini included. The CDR3: CASSRTGGGFM.

The CDR3 loop is CASSQVTDSYQPQHF. The CDR3 region has the DNA TGCGCCAGCAGCCAAGTGACGGACAGCTATCAGCCCCAGCATTTT. The chain couples TRBV4-1 to TRBJ1-5; perhaps TRBD1 as D (6 bases). The germline gives CDR1 MGHRA, CDR2 YSYEKL. The CDR3 is 15 residues long. Trimming removed 1 base from V and 5 bases from J, with 12 bases in between.

The chain has TRBV19 and TRBJ1-5; possibly TRBD1 for D (5 bases). Germline CDR1 and CDR2: LNHDA and SQIVND (reference sequence). The ends were cut back, 9 bases at V and 1 base at J, with 25 bases in the middle. The CDR3 is made up of 18 amino acids. The CDR3 DNA is TGTGCCAGCCGCTCGGGGGGATCCGAATTCAGGAGCAATCAGCCCCAGCATTTT. Translating it yields CASRSGGSEFRSNQPQHF.

The CDR3 bases are TGTGCCAGCAGTCGAGATATCCGGACAGCGGATAATTCACCCCTCCACTTT. Residues: CASSRDIRTADNSPLHF. The chain joins TRBV27 to TRBJ1-6; possibly TRBD1 for D (6 bases). The CDR3 spans 17 residues. Trimming shortened V by 5 bases and J by 5 bases, and 19 bases separated the two germline ends. Germline V gene sequence: CDR1 MNHEY, CDR2 SMNVEV (reference sequence).